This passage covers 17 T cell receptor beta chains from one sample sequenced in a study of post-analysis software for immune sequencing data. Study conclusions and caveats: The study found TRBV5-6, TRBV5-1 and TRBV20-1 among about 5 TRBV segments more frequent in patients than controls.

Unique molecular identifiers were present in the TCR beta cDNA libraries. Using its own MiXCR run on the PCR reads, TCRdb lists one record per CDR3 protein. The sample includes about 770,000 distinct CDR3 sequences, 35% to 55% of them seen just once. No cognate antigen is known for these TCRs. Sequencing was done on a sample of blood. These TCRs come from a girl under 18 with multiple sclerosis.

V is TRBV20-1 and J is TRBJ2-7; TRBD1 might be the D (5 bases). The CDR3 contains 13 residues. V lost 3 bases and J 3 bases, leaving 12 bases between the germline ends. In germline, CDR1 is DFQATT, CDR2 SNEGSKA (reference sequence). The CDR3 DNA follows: TGCAGTGCTAGTCTCCTCCAGGGCTACGAGCAGTACTTC. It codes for CSASLLQGYEQYF.

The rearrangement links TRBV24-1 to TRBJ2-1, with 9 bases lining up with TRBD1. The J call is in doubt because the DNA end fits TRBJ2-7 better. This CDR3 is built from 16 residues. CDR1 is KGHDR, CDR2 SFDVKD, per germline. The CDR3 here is CATSDAPGQGYNEQYF. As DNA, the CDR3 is TGTGCCACCAGTGACGCCCCGGGACAGGGTTACAATGAGCAGTACTTC.

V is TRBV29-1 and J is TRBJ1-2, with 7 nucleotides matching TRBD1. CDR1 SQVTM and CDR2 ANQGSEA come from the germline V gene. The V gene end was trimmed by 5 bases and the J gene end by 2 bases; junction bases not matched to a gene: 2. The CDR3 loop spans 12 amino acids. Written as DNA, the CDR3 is TGCAGCGTTACGACAGGGAACTATGGCTACACCTTC. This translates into CSVTTGNYGYTF.

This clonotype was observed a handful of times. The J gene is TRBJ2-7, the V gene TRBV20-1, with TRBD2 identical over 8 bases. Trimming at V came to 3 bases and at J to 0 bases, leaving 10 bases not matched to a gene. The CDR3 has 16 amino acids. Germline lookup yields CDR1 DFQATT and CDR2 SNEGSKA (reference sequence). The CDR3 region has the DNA TGCAGTGCTAGCCCTCTGACTAGCGTAGACTCCTACGAGCAGTACTTC. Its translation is CSASPLTSVDSYEQYF.

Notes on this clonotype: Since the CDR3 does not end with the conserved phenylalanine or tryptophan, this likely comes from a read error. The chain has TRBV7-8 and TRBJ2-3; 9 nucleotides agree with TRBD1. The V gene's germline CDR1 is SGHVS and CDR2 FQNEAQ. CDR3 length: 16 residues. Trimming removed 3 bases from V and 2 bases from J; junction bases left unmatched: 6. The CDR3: CASSLGRTGATDTQYS. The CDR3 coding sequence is TGTGCCAGCAGCTTGGGTAGGACAGGGGCCACAGATACGCAGTATTCT.

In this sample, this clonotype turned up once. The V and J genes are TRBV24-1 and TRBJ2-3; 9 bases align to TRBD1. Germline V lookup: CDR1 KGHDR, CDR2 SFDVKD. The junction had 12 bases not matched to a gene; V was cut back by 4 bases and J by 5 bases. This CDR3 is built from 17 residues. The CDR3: CATSESLPGQGGDTQYF. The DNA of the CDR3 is TGTGCCACCAGTGAGTCCCTACCGGGACAGGGAGGAGATACGCAGTATTTT.

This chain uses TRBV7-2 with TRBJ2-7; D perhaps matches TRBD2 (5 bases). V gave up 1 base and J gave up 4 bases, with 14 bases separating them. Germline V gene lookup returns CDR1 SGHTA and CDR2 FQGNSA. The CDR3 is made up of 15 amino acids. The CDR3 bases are TGTGCCAGCAGCTTAGTAGAGGCCGGGGAGTACGAGCAGTACTTC. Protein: CASSLVEAGEYEQYF.

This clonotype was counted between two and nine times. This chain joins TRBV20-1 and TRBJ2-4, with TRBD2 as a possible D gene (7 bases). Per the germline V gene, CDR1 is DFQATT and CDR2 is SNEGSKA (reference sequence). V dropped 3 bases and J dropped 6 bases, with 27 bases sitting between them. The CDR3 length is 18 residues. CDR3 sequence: CSASSSERGGAWRNIQYF. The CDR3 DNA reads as TGCAGTGCTAGTTCTAGCGAGCGTGGGGGGGCTTGGAGAAACATTCAGTACTTC.

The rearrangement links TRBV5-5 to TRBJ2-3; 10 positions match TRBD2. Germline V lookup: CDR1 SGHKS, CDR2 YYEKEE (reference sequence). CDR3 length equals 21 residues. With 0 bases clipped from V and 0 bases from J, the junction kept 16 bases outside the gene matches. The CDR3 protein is CASSLDVLAGGIFSSTDTQYF. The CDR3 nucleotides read TGTGCCAGCAGCTTGGACGTCTTAGCGGGAGGCATCTTTTCTAGCACAGATACGCAGTATTTT.

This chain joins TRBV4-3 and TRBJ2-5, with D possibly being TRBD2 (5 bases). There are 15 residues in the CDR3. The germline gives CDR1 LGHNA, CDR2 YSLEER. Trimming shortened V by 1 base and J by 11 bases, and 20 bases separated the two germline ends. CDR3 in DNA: TGCGCCAGCAGCCAAGTTAGCGCAGAGGTGAGGGAGCAGTACTTC. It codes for CASSQVSAEVREQYF.

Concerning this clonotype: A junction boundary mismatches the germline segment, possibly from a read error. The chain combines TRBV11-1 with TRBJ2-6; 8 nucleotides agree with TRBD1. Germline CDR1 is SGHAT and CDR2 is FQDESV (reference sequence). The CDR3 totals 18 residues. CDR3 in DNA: TGTGCCGGCAGCTCCCCCCGGACAGGGCCCACTGGGGCCAACGTCCTGACTTTC. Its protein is CAGSSPRTGPTGANVLTF.

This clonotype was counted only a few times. CDR3 coding DNA: TGTGCCAGCAGCAGGTCCGGGACAGGACGTGGCTACACCTTC. It yields the protein CASSRSGTGRGYTF. This chain connects TRBV7-9 to TRBJ1-2; 8 nucleotides align to TRBD1. The J segment lost 7 bases and the V segment lost 5 bases, leaving 9 bases of the junction unmatched. Germline-derived CDR1 and CDR2 are SEHNR and FQNEAQ (reference sequence). CDR3 length: 14 amino acids.

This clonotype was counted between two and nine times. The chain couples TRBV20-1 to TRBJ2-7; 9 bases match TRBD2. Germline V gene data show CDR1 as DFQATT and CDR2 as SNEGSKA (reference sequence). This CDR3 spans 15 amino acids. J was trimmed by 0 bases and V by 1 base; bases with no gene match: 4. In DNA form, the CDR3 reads TGCAGTGCTAGAGTTGGGACTAGCCTCTCCTACGAGCAGTACTTC. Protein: CSARVGTSLSYEQYF.

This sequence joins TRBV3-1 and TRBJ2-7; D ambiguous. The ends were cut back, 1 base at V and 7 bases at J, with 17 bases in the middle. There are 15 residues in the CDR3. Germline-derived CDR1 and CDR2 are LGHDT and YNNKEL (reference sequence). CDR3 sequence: CASSQAVGFVNEQYF. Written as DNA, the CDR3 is TGTGCCAGCAGCCAAGCAGTGGGTTTCGTCAATGAGCAGTACTTC.

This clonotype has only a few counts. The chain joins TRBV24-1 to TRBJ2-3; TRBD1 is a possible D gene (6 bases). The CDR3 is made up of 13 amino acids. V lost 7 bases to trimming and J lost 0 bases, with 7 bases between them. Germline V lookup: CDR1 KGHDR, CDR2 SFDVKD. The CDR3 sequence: CATRGHSTDTQYF. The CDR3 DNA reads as TGTGCCACCAGGGGACATAGCACAGATACGCAGTATTTT.

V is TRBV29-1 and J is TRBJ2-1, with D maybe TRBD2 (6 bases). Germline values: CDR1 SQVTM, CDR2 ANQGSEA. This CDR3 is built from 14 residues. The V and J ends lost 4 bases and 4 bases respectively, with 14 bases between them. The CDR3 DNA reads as TGCAGCGTTGTGGAGGGGTGGGATTACAATGAGCAGTTCTTC. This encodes CSVVEGWDYNEQFF.

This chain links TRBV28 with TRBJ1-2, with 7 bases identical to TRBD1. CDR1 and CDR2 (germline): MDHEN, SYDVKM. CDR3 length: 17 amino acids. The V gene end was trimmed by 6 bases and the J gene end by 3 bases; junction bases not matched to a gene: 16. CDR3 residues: CASSIPGTVGRDYGYTF. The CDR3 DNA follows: TGTGCCAGCAGCATACCTGGGACAGTGGGGCGAGACTATGGCTACACCTTC.